These T cell receptor beta chains were read from a single sample in a study of shared clonotypes between healthy human individuals. The table came from immunoSEQ multiplex PCR; TCRdb's copy has only in-frame clones and leaves some out. Here the sample spans some 2.1 million clones, 95% being singletons. The material sequenced was naive CD4+ T cells sorted from blood. These TCRs come from a man between 18 and 35 years old in good health. CDR3s include the opening cysteine and the closing phenylalanine or tryptophan. A D gene is named only where the DNA matches it firmly. Part of the rows lack a size; the others show once, few, many or a class for expanded clones.

>once|TRBJ1-5|NA|TRBV2
CASSVDSNSNQPQHF
TGTGCCAGCAGTGTGGACAGTAATAGCAATCAGCCCCAGCATTTT
>NA|TRBJ2-3|NA|TRBV6-5
CASSYRTSTDTQYF
TGTGCCAGCAGTTACAGGACTAGCACAGATACGCAGTATTTT
>NA|TRBJ1-5|NA|TRBV30
CAWSPTPGGNQPQHF
TGTGCCTGGAGTCCCACCCCGGGCGGCAATCAGCCCCAGCATTTT
>once|TRBJ2-4|NA|TRBV28
CASSPGRLLAKNIQYF
TGTGCCAGCAGCCCTGGACGGCTCCTAGCCAAAAACATTCAGTACTTC
>NA|TRBJ2-3|NA|TRBV7-9
CASSLARPRGNADTQYF
TGTGCCAGCAGCTTAGCGCGGCCACGGGGCAATGCAGATACGCAGTATTTT
>NA|TRBJ2-7|TRBD1|TRBV27
CASRKGQGASEQYF
TGTGCCAGCCGGAAGGGACAGGGGGCGAGCGAGCAGTACTTC
>NA|TRBJ1-5|TRBD1|TRBV9
CASSVGTGNQPQHF
TGTGCCAGCAGCGTCGGGACAGGTAATCAGCCCCAGCATTTT
>NA|TRBJ2-7|NA|TRBV28
CASSLTTGIQYF
TGTGCCAGCAGTTTGACAACAGGGATCCAGTACTTC
>NA|TRBJ2-7|NA|TRBV7-2
CASSLSRDAGAEQYF
TGTGCCAGCAGCTTATCCCGCGACGCGGGGGCCGAGCAGTACTTC
>once|TRBJ2-7|TRBD1|TRBV5-8
CASSFQGDAYEQYF
TGTGCCAGCAGCTTCCAGGGGGACGCTTACGAGCAGTACTTC
>NA|TRBJ1-2|NA|TRBV9
CASSPLATYGYTF
TGTGCCAGCAGCCCCCTGGCGACCTATGGCTACACCTTC
>NA|TRBJ2-5|TRBD2|TRBV5-1
CASSLESLAGSRETQYF
TGCGCCAGCAGCTTGGAATCGCTAGCGGGGAGTAGAGAGACCCAGTACTTC
>NA|TRBJ2-7|NA|TRBV10-3
CAISDTKGNRDEQYF
TGTGCCATCAGTGACACGAAAGGGAATAGGGACGAGCAGTACTTC
>NA|TRBJ2-5|NA|TRBV15
CATSRDLTARGETQYF
TGTGCCACCAGCAGAGATCTTACAGCTAGAGGAGAGACCCAGTACTTC
>NA|TRBJ2-5|TRBD1|TRBV5-1
CASSRDSQETQYF
TGCGCCAGCAGCAGGGACAGCCAAGAGACCCAGTACTTC
>NA|TRBJ2-5|NA|TRBV5-4
CASSLWQGEETQYF
TGTGCCAGCAGCTTGTGGCAGGGTGAAGAGACCCAGTACTTC
>NA|TRBJ2-5|NA|TRBV10-3
CAISEGQKEETQYF
TGTGCCATCAGTGAAGGTCAGAAGGAAGAGACCCAGTACTTC
>NA|TRBJ2-3|TRBD2|TRBV9
CASSSASGGAADTQYF
TGTGCCAGCAGCTCCGCTAGCGGGGGGGCCGCAGATACGCAGTATTTT
>NA|TRBJ1-3|NA|TRBV4-3
CASSQDVTTPSGNTIYF
TGCGCCAGCAGCCAAGATGTCACTACCCCCTCTGGAAACACCATATATTTT
>NA|TRBJ2-5|NA|TRBV11-2
CASSPNGRVTETQYF
TGTGCCAGCAGCCCAAATGGCAGGGTAACCGAGACCCAGTACTTC